What follows describes a single TCR beta chain. This clone was detected a few times. The clone's antigen remains unknown. The input lacks base qualities; no much larger clone sits a single base away. This specimen comes from a study of shared clonotypes between healthy human individuals (dated by TCRdb to between 2020 and 2021). Regarding the study in general: A couple of women and a few men aged 18 to 49 years were included in the cohort. To estimate repertoire size and how much clonotype sharing occurs between individuals, the study deeply sequenced the blood TCR repertoires of several healthy adults. Between about 0.8 and 9.5 billion PBMCs per donor were obtained by leukapheresis. Different laboratories and diverse techniques were used to prepare libraries and sequence TCR repertoires, to increase sequencing depth and limit assay-specific biases.

TCR CDR3 regions were amplified from genomic DNA by multiplex PCR using the deep immunoSEQ assay. For each cell subset, the extracted genomic DNA was distributed evenly across all wells of several immunoSEQ 96-well plates, and each plate served as one replicate. For unsorted PBMC, each replicate PCR was loaded with approximately 0.3 ug genomic DNA, equivalent to 25,000 to 35,000 T cell genomes. Ten immunoSEQ deep assay plates were used to sequence the unsorted PBMC genomic DNA. Purified libraries were quantified with a Qubit 3.0 fluorometer, sized on a Bioanalyzer 2100, and re-quantified with the KAPA Library Quantification kit. Each immunoSEQ 96-well plate was sequenced on its own single-read 150-cycle Illumina NextSeq 550 flow cell. Per the authors' processing: Because only junctional sequences without quality scores were contained in the immunoSEQ output, filtering matching that applied to full-length reads could not be performed. To assign V/J genes and CDR3, sequences were annotated against IMGT germline references using PyIR, a Python wrapper for IgBLAST v1.9. Reads were filtered out if the reads had weak V/J assignments (E-value above 1e-6), no CDR3, stop codons, out-of-frame junctions, or ambiguous translated residues. V3J clonotypes were defined as sequences sharing the same inferred V gene, J gene, and CDR3 amino acid sequence. To compute the percentage overlap between repertoires, the number of shared unique clonotypes was divided by the size of the smaller repertoire. Three approaches were used to assess repertoire richness: RTK rarefaction, the Chao1 estimator, and Recon v2.1 estimates of unobserved clonotypes. TCRdb holds this immuneACCESS table with in-frame rearrangements only. Some clones are missing; in checked studies, unresolved V genes explain under half, and the rest has no known cause. That table furnishes V, J and clone size, whereas the DNA furnished D and trimming. The sample has about 560,000 clones on record, roughly four fifths of them singletons. Together, the top ten hold 9.5% to 15% of the sample.

Overall results and qualifications from the work: Sampling was restricted to blood, and TCR repertoires in tissue are likely to differ from TCR repertoires in blood. The small number of donors limited the genetic and exposure-history diversity represented. Based on pairwise subsampling, the degree of clonotype sharing among donors was expected to be affected by sequencing depth.

Healthy HIV-negative adults with no recently reported acute infections or vaccinations were included as donors. Every donor was a Caucasian adult living in Nashville, Tennessee, USA. For unsorted samples, about 90 million PBMCs were counted, and genomic DNA was extracted using the QIAamp DNA Blood Mini kit. Blood was obtained by leukapheresis, after which PBMCs were separated by Ficoll-Histopaque density gradient centrifugation and cryopreserved in liquid nitrogen vapor phase. This TCR was sampled from a woman aged 40 to 55 in good health. Some clones in this sample may be carry-over from other donors' samples. What was sequenced was PBMCs.

The CDR3 here reads CASSPTGRTEAFF. The DNA reads as follows: TGTGCCAGCAGCCCTACGGGGAGGACTGAAGCTTTCTTT. The chain employs TRBV6-6 and TRBJ1-1; there is no confident call for the D gene. The CDR3 starts with the cysteine, ends with the phenylalanine, and has 13 residues. Only the CDR3 DNA stays, 39 bases, in frame from base 1. Relative to germline, V is 6 bases shorter and J is 5 bases shorter, with 13 bases between their ends. CDR1 and CDR2, looked up from the germline V gene (reference sequence), are MNHNY and SVGAGI.